Here is one TCR beta chain with its context. Its antigen is as yet unknown. Profiling relied on immunoSEQ multiplex PCR, and the TCRdb table lists in-frame clones only, not all of them. The sample records more than 250,000 clones, roughly 87% being singletons. From germline, CDR1 is ENHRY and CDR2 SYGVKD. The CDR3 spans 16 residues. V trimming: 6 bases; J trimming: 10 bases; junction bases outside the gene matches: 15. These data belong to a study of cytomegalovirus exposure and HLA in healthy donors. Study-wide points: The authors confirmed in vitro that a few CMV-associated chains were specific for CMV antigens.

The origin of this receptor is a woman in her 30s in good health and CMV-seronegative. Material for sequencing was PBMCs. The chain combines TRBV10-3 with TRBJ2-3; TRBD2 matches at 11 bases. The CDR3 loop reads CAISPPSGLAGGAQYF. The DNA for the CDR3 is TGTGCCATCAGCCCTCCCTCGGGTCTAGCGGGAGGTGCGCAGTATTTT.